The clone carrying this T cell receptor (beta chain) has at least ten counts. Peripheral blood was drawn, about 9.1 milliliters per donor. The CDR3 has 13 amino acids. The V gene's germline CDR1 is SNHLY and CDR2 FYNNEI. Trimming pared 3 bases from V and 5 bases from J, leaving 10 bases between. It was with a sample-barcoded 5' primer and a J-beta primer mix that a second PCR of roughly 7 to 12 cycles was run. Researchers report that a template-switch adaptor with 12 random nucleotides tagged each cDNA molecule. MiXCR was run by TCRdb on the 5' RACE reads, yielding one entry per CDR3 protein. The sample carries some 670,000 distinct CDR3 sequences, around 50% recorded once. The sample comes from a study of blood T cells in healthy people across ages. Study overall: Roughly one uniquely barcoded beta molecule per two T cells was captured.

The sequenced material came from blood. The J gene is TRBJ2-5, the V gene TRBV2; D ambiguous. This clonotype was obtained from a woman older than 75 in good health. The CDR3 loop is CASSDGSVETQYF. The CDR3 DNA sequence: TGTGCCAGCAGTGATGGATCTGTGGAGACCCAGTACTTC.